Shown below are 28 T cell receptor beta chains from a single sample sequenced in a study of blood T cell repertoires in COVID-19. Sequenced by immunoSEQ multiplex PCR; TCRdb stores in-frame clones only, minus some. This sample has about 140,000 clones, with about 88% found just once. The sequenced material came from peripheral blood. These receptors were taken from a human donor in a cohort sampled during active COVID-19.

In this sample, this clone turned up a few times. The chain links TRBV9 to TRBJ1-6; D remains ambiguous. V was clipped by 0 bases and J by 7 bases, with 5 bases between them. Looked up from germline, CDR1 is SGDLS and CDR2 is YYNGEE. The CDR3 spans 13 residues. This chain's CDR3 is CASSVDRNSPLHF. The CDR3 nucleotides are TGTGCCAGCAGCGTAGATCGGAATTCACCCCTCCACTTT.

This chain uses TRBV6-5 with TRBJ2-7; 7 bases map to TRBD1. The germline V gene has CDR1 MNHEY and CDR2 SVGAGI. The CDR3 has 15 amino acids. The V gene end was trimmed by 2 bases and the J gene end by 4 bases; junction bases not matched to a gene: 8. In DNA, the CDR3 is TGTGCCAGCAGTTACGCTCCAGACAGGGTATACGAGCAGTACTTC. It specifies CASSYAPDRVYEQYF.

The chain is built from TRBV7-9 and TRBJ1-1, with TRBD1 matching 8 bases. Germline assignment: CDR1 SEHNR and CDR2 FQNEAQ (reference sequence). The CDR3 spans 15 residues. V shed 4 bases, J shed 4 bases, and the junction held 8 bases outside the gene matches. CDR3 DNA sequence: TGTGCCAGCAGCTCCAGACAGGGGAAGGTCACTGAAGCTTTCTTT. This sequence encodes CASSSRQGKVTEAFF.

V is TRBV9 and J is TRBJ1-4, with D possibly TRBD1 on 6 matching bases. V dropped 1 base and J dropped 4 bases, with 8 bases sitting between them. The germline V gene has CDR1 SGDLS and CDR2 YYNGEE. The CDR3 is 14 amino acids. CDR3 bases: TGTGCCAGCAGCGTATCCAGGGGTAATGAAAAACTGTTTTTT. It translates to CASSVSRGNEKLFF.

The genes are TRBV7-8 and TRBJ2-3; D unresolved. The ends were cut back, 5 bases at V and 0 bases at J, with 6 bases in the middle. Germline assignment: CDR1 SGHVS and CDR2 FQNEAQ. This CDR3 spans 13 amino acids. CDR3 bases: TGTGCCAGCAGCCACCTAAGCACAGATACGCAGTATTTT. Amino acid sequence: CASSHLSTDTQYF.

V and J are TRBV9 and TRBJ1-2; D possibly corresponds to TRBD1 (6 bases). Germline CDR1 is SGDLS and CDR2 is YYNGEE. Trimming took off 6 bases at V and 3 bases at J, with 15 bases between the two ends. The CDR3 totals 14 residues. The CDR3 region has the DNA TGTGCCAGCACCGTGGGCGGGGGCGACTATGGCTACACCTTC. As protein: CASTVGGGDYGYTF.

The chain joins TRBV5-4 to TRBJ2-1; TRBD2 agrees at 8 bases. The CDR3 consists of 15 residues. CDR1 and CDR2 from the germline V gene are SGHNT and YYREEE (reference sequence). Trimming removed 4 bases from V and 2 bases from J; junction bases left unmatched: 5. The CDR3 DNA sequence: TGTGCCAGCAGCCGTAGCGGGAACGCCTACAATGAGCAGTTCTTC. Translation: CASSRSGNAYNEQFF.

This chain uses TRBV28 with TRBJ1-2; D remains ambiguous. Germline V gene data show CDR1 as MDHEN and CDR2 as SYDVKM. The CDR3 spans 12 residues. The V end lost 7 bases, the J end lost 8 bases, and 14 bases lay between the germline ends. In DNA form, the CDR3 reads TGTGCCAGCAAAAGAAGGTTGCGGGGCTACACCTTC. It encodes CASKRRLRGYTF.

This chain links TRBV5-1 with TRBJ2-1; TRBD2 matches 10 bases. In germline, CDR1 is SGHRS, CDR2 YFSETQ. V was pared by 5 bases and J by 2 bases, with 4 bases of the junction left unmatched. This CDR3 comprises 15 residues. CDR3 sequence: CASRPAGGPYNEQFF. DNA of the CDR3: TGCGCCAGCAGACCAGCGGGAGGGCCCTACAATGAGCAGTTCTTC.

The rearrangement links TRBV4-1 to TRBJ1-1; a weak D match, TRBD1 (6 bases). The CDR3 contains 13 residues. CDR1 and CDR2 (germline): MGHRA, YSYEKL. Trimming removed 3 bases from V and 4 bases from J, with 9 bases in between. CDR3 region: CASSQGAGTEAFF. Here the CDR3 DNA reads TGCGCCAGCAGCCAGGGGGCGGGCACTGAAGCTTTCTTT.

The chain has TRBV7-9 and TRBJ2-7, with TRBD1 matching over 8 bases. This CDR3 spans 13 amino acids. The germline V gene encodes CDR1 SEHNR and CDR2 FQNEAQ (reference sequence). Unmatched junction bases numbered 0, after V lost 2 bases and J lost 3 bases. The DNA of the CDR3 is TGTGCCAGCAGCTTAACAGGGGGCTACGAGCAGTACTTC. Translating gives CASSLTGGYEQYF.

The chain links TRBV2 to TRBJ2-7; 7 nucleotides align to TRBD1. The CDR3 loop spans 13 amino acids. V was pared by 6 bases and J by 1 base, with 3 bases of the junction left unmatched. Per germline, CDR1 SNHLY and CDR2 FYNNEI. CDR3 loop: CASRRDRSYEQYF. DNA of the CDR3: TGTGCCAGCAGAAGGGACAGATCCTACGAGCAGTACTTC. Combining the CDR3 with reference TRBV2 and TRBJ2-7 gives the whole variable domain EPEVTQTPSHQVTQMGQEVILRCVPISNHLYFYWYRQILGQKVEFLVSFYNNEISEKSEIFDDQFSVERPDGSNFTLKIRSTKLEDSAMYFCASRRDRSYEQYFGPGTRLTVT.

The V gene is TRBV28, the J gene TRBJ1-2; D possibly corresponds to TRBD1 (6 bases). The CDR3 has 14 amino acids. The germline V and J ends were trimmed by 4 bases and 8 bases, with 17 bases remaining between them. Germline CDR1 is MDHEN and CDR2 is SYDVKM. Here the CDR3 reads CASSSSATGKGYTF. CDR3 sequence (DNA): TGTGCCAGCAGTTCGTCAGCGACAGGTAAAGGCTACACCTTC.

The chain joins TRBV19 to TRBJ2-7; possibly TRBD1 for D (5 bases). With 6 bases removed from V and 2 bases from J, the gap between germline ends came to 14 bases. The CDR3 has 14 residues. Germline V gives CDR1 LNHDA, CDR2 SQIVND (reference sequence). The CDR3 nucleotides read TGTGCCAGTAGGGAGTCGACAGTTGCCTACGAGCAGTACTTC. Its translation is CASRESTVAYEQYF.

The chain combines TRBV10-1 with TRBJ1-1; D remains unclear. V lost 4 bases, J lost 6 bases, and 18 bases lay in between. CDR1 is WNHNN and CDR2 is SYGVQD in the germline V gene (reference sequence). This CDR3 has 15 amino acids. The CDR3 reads CASSVEGAPLSEAFF. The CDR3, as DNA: TGCGCCAGCAGTGTGGAGGGTGCGCCGTTGTCTGAAGCTTTCTTT.

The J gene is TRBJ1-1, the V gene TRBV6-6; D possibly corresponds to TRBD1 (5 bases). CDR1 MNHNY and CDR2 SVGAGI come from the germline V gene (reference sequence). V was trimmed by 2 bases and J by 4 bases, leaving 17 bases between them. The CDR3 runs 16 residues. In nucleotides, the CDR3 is TGTGCCAGCAGTTACGGATCAGGGTTCCTGGGCACTGAAGCTTTCTTT. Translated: CASSYGSGFLGTEAFF.

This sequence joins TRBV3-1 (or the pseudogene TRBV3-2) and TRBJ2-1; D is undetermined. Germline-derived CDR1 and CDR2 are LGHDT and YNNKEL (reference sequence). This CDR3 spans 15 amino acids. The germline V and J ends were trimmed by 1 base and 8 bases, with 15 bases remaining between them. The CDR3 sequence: CASSQGPRQSDEQFF. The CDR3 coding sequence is TGTGCCAGCAGCCAAGGGCCTAGGCAGTCGGATGAGCAGTTCTTC.

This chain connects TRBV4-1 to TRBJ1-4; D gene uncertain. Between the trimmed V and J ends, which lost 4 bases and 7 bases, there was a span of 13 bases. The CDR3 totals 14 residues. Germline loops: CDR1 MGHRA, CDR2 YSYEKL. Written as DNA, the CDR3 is TGCGCCAGCAGCCCTCGGGAGGGTTTTGAAAAACTGTTTTTT. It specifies CASSPREGFEKLFF.

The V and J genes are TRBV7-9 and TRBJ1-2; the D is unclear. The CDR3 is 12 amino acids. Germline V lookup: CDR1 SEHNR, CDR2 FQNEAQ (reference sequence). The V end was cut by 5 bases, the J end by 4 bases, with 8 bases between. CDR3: CASSPSGYGYTF. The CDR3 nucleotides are TGTGCCAGCAGCCCTTCAGGCTATGGCTACACCTTC.

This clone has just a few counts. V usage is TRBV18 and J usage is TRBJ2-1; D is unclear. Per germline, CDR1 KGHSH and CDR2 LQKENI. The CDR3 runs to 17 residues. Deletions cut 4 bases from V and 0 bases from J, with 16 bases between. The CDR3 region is CASSLRNLRSSYNEQFF. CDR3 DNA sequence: TGTGCCAGCTCACTCCGAAACTTACGGAGCTCCTACAATGAGCAGTTCTTC.

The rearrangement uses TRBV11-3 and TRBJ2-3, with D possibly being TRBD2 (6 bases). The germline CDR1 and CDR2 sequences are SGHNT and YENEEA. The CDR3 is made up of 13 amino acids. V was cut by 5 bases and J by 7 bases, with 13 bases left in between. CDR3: CASSPGGEYTQYF. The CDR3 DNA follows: TGTGCCAGCAGCCCCGGCGGGGAGTATACGCAGTATTTT.

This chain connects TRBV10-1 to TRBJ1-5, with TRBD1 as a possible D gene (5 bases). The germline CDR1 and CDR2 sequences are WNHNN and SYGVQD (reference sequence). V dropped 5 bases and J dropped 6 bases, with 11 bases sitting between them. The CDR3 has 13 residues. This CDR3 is CASSPQGSQPQHF. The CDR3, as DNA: TGCGCCAGCAGTCCCCAGGGTAGTCAGCCCCAGCATTTT.

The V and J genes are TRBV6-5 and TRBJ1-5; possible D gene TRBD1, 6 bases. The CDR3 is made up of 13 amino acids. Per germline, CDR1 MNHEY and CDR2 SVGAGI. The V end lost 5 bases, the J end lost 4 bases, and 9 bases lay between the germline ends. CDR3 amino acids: CASSSQGNQPQHF. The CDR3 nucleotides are TGTGCCAGCAGTAGTCAGGGGAATCAGCCCCAGCATTTT.

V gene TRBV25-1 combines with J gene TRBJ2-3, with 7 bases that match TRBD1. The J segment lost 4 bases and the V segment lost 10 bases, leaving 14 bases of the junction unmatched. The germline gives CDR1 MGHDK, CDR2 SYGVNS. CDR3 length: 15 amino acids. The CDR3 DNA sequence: TGTGCCACGCAAACAGGGGAATTCTCCGCAGATACGCAGTATTTT. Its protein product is CATQTGEFSADTQYF.

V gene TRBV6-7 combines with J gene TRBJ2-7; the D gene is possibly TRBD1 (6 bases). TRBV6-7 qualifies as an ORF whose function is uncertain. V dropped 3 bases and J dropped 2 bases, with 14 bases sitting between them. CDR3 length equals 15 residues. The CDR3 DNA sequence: TGTGCCAGCAGTTATAAGGTGGACAGCGCCTACGAGCAGTACTTC. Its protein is CASSYKVDSAYEQYF.

CDR3 DNA sequence: TGTGCCAGCCTTTGGGGGGAGAGAACAGATACGCAGTATTTT. This gives the protein CASLWGERTDTQYF. The rearrangement joins TRBV2 to TRBJ2-3; TRBD2 is a possible D gene (6 bases). The CDR3 has 14 residues. V gave up 8 bases and J gave up 3 bases, with 15 bases separating them. Germline V gives CDR1 SNHLY, CDR2 FYNNEI.

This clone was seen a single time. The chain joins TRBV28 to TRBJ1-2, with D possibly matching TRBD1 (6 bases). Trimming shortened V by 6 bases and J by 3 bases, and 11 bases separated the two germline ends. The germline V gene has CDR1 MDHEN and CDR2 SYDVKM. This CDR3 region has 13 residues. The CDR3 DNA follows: TGTGCCAGCAGGGGGACAATCGACTATGGCTACACCTTC. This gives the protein CASRGTIDYGYTF.

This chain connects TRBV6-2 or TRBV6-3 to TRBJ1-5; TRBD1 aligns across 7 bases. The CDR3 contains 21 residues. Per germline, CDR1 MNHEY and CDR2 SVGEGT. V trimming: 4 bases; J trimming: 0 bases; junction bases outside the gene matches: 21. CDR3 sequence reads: CASSFSHTEVQGTYSNQPQHF. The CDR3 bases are TGTGCCAGCAGTTTTAGCCACACAGAAGTACAGGGGACATATAGCAATCAGCCCCAGCATTTT.